Listed here is a single T cell receptor beta chain. Its antigen remains unknown. This record comes from a study of cytomegalovirus exposure and HLA in healthy donors. Study details: The use of the same platform for the 100 to 150 validation repertoires and the 550 to 850 first-cohort repertoires was reported by a later analysis.

The CDR3 is 14 residues long. The germline gives CDR1 SGHVS, CDR2 FQNEAQ. V dropped 2 bases and J dropped 3 bases, with 10 bases sitting between them. The study, taken as a whole, reports: CMV antigen specificity was confirmed in vitro for a few CMV-associated chains. Reports credit the classifier with highly specific, highly sensitive diagnosis of cytomegalovirus status.

TCRdb's copy holds only in-frame clones and misses some; the assay was immunoSEQ multiplex PCR. The sample has over 110,000 clones, about 88% seen once. The chain links TRBV7-8 to TRBJ1-2, with D maybe TRBD1 (6 bases). Sequencing input: PBMCs. The source is a man aged 18 to 35 in good health and CMV-seropositive. CDR3 protein: CASSLQGIDYGYTF. The CDR3 nucleotides read TGTGCCAGCAGCTTACAGGGGATCGACTATGGCTACACCTTC.